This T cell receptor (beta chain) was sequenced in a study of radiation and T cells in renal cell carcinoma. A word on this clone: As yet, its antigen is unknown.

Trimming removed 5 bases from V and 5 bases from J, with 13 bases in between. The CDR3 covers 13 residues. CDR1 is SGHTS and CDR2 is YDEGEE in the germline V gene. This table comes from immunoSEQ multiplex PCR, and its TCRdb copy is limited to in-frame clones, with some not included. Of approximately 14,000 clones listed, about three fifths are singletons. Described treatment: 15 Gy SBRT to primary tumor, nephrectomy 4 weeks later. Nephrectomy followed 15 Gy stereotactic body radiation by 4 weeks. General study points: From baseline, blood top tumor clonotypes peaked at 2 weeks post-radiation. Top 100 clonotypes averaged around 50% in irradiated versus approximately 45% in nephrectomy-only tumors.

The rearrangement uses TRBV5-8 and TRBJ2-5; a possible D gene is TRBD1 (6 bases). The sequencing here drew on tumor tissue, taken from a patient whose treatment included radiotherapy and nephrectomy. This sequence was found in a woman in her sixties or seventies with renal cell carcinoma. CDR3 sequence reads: CASSTRTVETQYF. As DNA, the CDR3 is TGTGCCAGCAGTACACGGACAGTTGAGACCCAGTACTTC.